Sequencing of this TCR beta chain was carried out in a study of T cells in Graves' hyperthyroidism and ophthalmopathy. Across the study: Peripheral blood samples were taken at initial diagnosis, prior to any treatment.

Amplification of TCR beta CDR3 regions was performed using RNA transcripts as template. The primer set for the first-round RT-PCR of the TCR CDR3 was HTBI. TCRdb itself ran the multiplex PCR reads through MiXCR, one entry per CDR3 protein. The sample includes under 400,000 distinct CDR3 sequences, approximately 22% of them seen just once. Findings and caveats of the study: A model built on 13 V-J features separated ophthalmopathy from stable hyperthyroidism. The model identified upcoming ophthalmopathy a median approximately 6.5 months ahead of onset.

This clonotype was seen more than once but under ten times. Its antigen is not known. Just one base apart from a much larger clone, this may be a read error. Losses at the gene ends were 6 bases for V and 7 bases for J; bases not matched to a gene: 5. Germline V CDR1 and CDR2: LNHDA, SQIVND (reference sequence). The CDR3 is 14 residues long. This rearrangement joins TRBV19 to TRBJ2-1; 11 bases are a match to TRBD2. The source of this sequence is a woman aged 45-65 years with Graves' hyperthyroidism. The sequenced material came from blood. The CDR3 protein is CASRRLAGINEQFF. As DNA, the CDR3 is TGTGCCAGTAGGCGACTAGCGGGAATTAATGAGCAGTTCTTC. Full variable domain (outside the CDR3, taken from reference TRBV19 and TRBJ2-1): DGGITQSPKYLFRKEGQNVTLSCEQNLNHDAMYWYRQDPGQGLRLIYYSQIVNDFQKGDIAEGYSVSREKKESFPLTVTSAQKNPTAFYLCASRRLAGINEQFFGPGTRLTVL.